Below are 12 T cell receptor beta chains sequenced from a single sample in a study of control samples from healthy donors and cancer patients. The table came from immunoSEQ multiplex PCR; TCRdb's copy has only in-frame clones and leaves some out. The sample comprises more than 45,000 clones, approximately 93% of which are singletons, and about a quarter rests with the top ten. Sequencing was carried out using PBMCs. These receptors were obtained from a woman in her fifties or sixties with head and neck cancer.

The rearrangement joins TRBV29-1 to TRBJ2-1, with D unresolved. The CDR3 covers 12 residues. The germline V gene has CDR1 SQVTM and CDR2 ANQGSEA. V lost 6 bases, J lost 6 bases, and 12 bases lay in between. CDR3 protein: CSVHGPFNEQFF. The CDR3, as DNA: TGCAGCGTCCATGGACCCTTCAATGAGCAGTTCTTC.

The chain has TRBV7-2 and TRBJ1-2; no firm D call. The CDR3 is 13 amino acids. The V gene lost 2 bases and the J gene lost 2 bases, with 6 bases spanning the gap. Germline V CDR1 and CDR2: SGHTA, FQGNSA. The CDR3 protein is CASSLRTNYGYTF. CDR3 sequence (DNA): TGTGCCAGCAGCTTACGAACAAACTATGGCTACACCTTC.

This clone has just one count. CDR3 nucleotides: TGTGCCATCAGTGAGGGGGGACAGGGAACGAACTATGGCTACACCTTC. Protein product: CAISEGGQGTNYGYTF. The V gene is TRBV10-3, the J gene TRBJ1-2, with 9 bases identical to TRBD1. The CDR3 covers 16 residues. V was pared by 2 bases and J by 2 bases, with 6 bases of the junction left unmatched. Germline V lookup: CDR1 ENHRY, CDR2 SYGVKD.

With regard to this clone: This sample includes further DNA sequences coding for the same CDR3. The chain recombines TRBV4-3 with TRBJ2-7; no firm D call. The CDR3 extends over 14 amino acids. Germline lookup yields CDR1 LGHNA and CDR2 YSLEER. V lost 0 bases to trimming and J lost 0 bases, with 6 bases between them. CDR3 sequence reads: CASSQDRTSYEQYF. For the CDR3, the DNA is TGCGCCAGCAGCCAAGATAGGACCTCCTACGAGCAGTACTTC.

The chain couples TRBV6-1 to TRBJ2-7; D possibly matches TRBD1 or TRBD2 (6 bases each). CDR1 is MNHNS, CDR2 SASEGT, per germline. Trimming stripped 3 bases from V and 6 bases from J, with 30 bases between. The CDR3 runs 19 residues. CDR3 DNA sequence: TGTGCCAGCAGTGATTCTACAGGGTCCGGGAGAAGTCTTCTTGGCGAGCAGTACTTC. This translates into CASSDSTGSGRSLLGEQYF.

The chain recombines TRBV27 with TRBJ2-2; 8 bases are a match to TRBD2. This CDR3 is 20 amino acids long. Per the germline V gene, CDR1 is MNHEY and CDR2 is SMNVEV (reference sequence). Trimming took 11 bases from V and 0 from J; bases not matched to a gene: 23. CDR3 amino acids: CAFTEKKDHAGGSNTGELFF. For the CDR3, the DNA is TGTGCCTTCACTGAAAAAAAGGACCATGCGGGGGGCTCGAACACCGGGGAGCTGTTTTTT.

The rearrangement uses TRBV14 and TRBJ2-1; 10 bases line up with TRBD2. Germline V gene lookup returns CDR1 SGHDN and CDR2 FVKESK. The CDR3 extends over 15 amino acids. The J segment lost 4 bases and the V segment lost 5 bases, leaving 5 bases of the junction unmatched. The CDR3 here is CASSRTSGTYNEQFF. The CDR3 region has the DNA TGTGCCAGCAGCAGGACTAGCGGAACTTACAATGAGCAGTTCTTC.

This chain connects TRBV3-1 (or the pseudogene TRBV3-2) to TRBJ2-7; TRBD2 aligns across 10 bases. This CDR3 comprises 17 residues. The trim removed 4 bases at V and 2 bases at J, leaving 11 bases unmatched. Germline CDR1 reads LGHDT; CDR2 reads YNNKEL (reference sequence). CDR3 protein: CASSRALTSGSTYEQYF. The CDR3 nucleotides read TGTGCCAGCAGCCGCGCACTGACTAGCGGGTCTACCTACGAGCAGTACTTC.

The chain uses TRBV7-9 and TRBJ2-7; perhaps TRBD1 as D (6 bases). The V end was cut by 5 bases, the J end by 3 bases, with 23 bases between. Germline CDR1 reads SEHNR; CDR2 reads FQNEAQ (reference sequence). There are 17 residues in the CDR3. As DNA, the CDR3 is TGTGCCAGCAGCCACTCCCTGGCAGGGGAACGAGTCTACGAGCAGTACTTC. Amino acid sequence: CASSHSLAGERVYEQYF. Looking up the rest from reference TRBV7-9 and TRBJ2-7 gives the full variable domain: DTGVSQNPRHKITKRGQNVTFRCDPISEHNRLYWYRQTLGQGPEFLTYFQNEAQLEKSRLLSDRFSAERPKGSFSTLEIQRTEQGDSAMYLCASSHSLAGERVYEQYFGPGTRLTVT.

This sequence joins TRBV5-1 and TRBJ1-3, with unresolved D. The CDR3 loop spans 16 amino acids. The V end lost 0 bases, the J end lost 0 bases, and 10 bases lay between the germline ends. Germline CDR1 SGHRS, CDR2 YFSETQ. As DNA, the CDR3 is TGCGCCAGCAGCTTGGCCGTATTGACCTCTGGAAACACCATATATTTT. It encodes CASSLAVLTSGNTIYF.

This rearrangement joins TRBV7-9 to TRBJ1-2, with D uncertain. The CDR3 is 14 residues long. Per germline, CDR1 SEHNR and CDR2 FQNEAQ (reference sequence). Between the trimmed V and J ends, which lost 3 bases and 6 bases, there was a span of 14 bases. The CDR3 bases are TGTGCCAGCAGCTTCCTCGATCGGGTAGATGGCTACACCTTC. Protein product: CASSFLDRVDGYTF.

The V call is TRBV4-3, the J call TRBJ2-3; D unresolved. Germline CDR1 LGHNA, CDR2 YSLEER. The V end was cut by 3 bases, the J end by 1 base, with 5 bases between. This CDR3 region has 13 residues. CDR3 coding DNA: TGCGCCAGCAGCCACTACCGCACAGATACGCAGTATTTT. Its translation is CASSHYRTDTQYF.